This T cell receptor beta chain comes out of a study of T cell clonality in common variable immunodeficiency. Study results and caveats: What drives increased CVID clonality needs T cell subpopulation sequencing. Compared with controls, CVID subjects had fewer shared TCRbeta clones. CVID subjects had higher TCRbeta clonality than healthy controls, most marked in about a third.

The CDR3 runs to 13 residues. Trimming took 7 bases from V and 0 from J, leaving 10 bases between them. CDR1 and CDR2 from the germline V gene are DFQATT and SNEGSKA (reference sequence). Assay used: immunoSEQ multiplex PCR; TCRdb lists only in-frame clones, some missing. In total the sample includes tens of thousands of clones, none of them seen once. This clone has at least ten counts. What it binds is not known. The read stops 3 residues short of the end of the CDR3; the missing end is completed from the germline J gene. Source material: peripheral blood mononuclear cells. The TCR sequence derives from a person between 18 and 75 years old in good health. The rearrangement links TRBV20-1 to TRBJ1-3, with D maybe TRBD1 (6 bases). Incomplete CDR3 DNA: TGCAGTGAGCAGGGGAGCTCTGGAAACACC. Translation gives CSEQGSSGNT. The CDR3 reads in full as CSEQGSSGNTIYF.